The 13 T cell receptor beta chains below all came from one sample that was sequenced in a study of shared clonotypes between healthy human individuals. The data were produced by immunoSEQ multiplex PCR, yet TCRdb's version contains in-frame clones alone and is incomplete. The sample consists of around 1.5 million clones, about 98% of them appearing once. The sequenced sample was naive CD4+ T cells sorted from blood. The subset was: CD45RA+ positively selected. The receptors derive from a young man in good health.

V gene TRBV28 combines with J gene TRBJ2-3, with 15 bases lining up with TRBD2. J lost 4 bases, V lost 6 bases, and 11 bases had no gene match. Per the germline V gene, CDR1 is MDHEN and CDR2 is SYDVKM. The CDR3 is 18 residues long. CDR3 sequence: CASSSLWTSGRGADTQYF. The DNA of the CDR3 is TGTGCCAGCAGCTCTTTATGGACTAGCGGGAGGGGGGCAGATACGCAGTATTTT.

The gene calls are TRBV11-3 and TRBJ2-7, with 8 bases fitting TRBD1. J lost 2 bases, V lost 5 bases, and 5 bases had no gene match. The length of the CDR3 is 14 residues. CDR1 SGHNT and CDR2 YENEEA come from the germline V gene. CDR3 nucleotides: TGTGCCAGCAGCCCGGGACAGGTTACCTACGAGCAGTACTTC. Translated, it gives CASSPGQVTYEQYF.

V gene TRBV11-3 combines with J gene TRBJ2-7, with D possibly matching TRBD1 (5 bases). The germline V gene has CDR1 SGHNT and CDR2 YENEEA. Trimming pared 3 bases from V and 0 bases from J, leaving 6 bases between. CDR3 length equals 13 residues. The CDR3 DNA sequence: TGTGCCAGCAGCTTTCAGGGCTCCTACGAGCAGTACTTC. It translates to CASSFQGSYEQYF. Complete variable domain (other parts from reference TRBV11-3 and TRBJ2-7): EAGVVQSPRYKIIEKKQPVAFWCNPISGHNTLYWYLQNLGQGPELLIRYENEEAVDDSQLPKDRFSAERLKGVDSTLKIQPAELGDSAVYLCASSFQGSYEQYFGPGTRLTVT.

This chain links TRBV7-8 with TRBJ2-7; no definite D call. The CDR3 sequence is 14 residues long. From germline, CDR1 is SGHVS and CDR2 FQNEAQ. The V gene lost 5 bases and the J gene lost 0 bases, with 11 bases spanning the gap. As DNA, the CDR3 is TGTGCCAGCAGCCCGAATGATCCCTCCTACGAGCAGTACTTC. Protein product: CASSPNDPSYEQYF.

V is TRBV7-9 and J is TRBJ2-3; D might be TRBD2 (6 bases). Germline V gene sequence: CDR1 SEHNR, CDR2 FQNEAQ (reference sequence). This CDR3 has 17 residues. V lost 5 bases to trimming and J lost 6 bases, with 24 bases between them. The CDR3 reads CASSPKTSWDLPDTQYF. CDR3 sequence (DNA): TGTGCCAGCAGCCCTAAGACCAGTTGGGACTTACCGGATACGCAGTATTTT.

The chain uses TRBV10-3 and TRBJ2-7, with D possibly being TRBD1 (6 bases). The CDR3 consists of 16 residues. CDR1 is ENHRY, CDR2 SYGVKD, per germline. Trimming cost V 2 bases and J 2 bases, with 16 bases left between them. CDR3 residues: CAISESRQVPTYEQYF. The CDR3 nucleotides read TGTGCCATCAGTGAGAGCAGACAGGTTCCAACCTACGAGCAGTACTTC.

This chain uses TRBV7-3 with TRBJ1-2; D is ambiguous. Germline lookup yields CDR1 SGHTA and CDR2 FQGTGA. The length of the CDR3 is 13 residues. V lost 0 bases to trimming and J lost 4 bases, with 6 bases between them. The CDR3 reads CASSLTGSYGYTF. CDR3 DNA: TGTGCCAGCAGCTTAACGGGGTCCTATGGCTACACCTTC.

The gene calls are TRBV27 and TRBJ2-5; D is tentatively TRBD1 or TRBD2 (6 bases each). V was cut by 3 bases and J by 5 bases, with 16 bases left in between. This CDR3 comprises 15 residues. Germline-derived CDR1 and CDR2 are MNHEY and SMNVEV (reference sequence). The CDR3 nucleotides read TGTGCCAGCAGTTTCGTGAAGGGGGGCTTTGAGACCCAGTACTTC. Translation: CASSFVKGGFETQYF.

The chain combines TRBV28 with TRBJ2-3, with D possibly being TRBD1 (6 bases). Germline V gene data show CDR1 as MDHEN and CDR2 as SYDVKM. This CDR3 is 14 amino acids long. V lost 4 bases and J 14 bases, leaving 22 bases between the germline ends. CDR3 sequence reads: CASSSHPTGHHPYF. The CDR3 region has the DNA TGTGCCAGCAGTTCCCACCCCACAGGGCACCATCCGTATTTT.

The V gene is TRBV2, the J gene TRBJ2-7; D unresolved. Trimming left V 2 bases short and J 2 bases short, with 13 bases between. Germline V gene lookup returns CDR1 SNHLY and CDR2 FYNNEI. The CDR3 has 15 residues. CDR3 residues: CASSELTHTAYEQYF. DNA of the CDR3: TGTGCCAGCAGTGAACTAACACACACTGCCTACGAGCAGTACTTC.

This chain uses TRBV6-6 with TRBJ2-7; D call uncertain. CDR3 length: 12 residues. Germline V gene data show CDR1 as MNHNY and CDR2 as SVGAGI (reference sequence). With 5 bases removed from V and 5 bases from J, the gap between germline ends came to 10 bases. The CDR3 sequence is CASSPTPNEQYF. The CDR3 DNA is TGTGCCAGCAGTCCCACCCCCAACGAGCAGTACTTC.

For the CDR3, the DNA is TGTGCCAGCAGATGGGGGGGGGCGTGGGAGCAGTACTTC. This codes for CASRWGGAWEQYF. The gene calls are TRBV6-1 and TRBJ2-7; tentatively, D is TRBD2 (7 bases). The CDR3 spans 13 residues. Germline V gives CDR1 MNHNS, CDR2 SASEGT. Deletions cut 6 bases from V and 7 bases from J, with 16 bases between.

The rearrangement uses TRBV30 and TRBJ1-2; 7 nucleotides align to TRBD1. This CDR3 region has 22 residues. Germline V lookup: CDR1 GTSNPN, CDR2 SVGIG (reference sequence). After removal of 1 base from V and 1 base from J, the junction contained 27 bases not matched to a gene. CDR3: CAWSGFGENRGIDDALNYGYTF. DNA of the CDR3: TGTGCCTGGAGTGGATTTGGGGAAAACAGGGGAATAGACGATGCCCTTAACTATGGCTACACCTTC.